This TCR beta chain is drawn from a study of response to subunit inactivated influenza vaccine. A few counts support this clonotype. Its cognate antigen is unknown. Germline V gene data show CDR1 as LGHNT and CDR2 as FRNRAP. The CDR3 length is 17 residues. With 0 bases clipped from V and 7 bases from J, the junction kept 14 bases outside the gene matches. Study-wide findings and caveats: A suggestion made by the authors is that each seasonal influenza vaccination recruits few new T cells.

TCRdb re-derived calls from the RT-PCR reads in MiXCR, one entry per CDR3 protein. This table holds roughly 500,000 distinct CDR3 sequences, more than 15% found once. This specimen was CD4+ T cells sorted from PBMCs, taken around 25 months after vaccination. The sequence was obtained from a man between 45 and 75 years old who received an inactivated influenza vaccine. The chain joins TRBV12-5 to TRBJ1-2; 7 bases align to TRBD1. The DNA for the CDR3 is TGTGCTAGTGGTTTGGTTTTGGGACAGAACCTTCGGCGTGGCTACACCTTC. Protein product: CASGLVLGQNLRRGYTF.